This TCR beta chain was observed in a study of shared clonotypes between healthy human individuals. For the study at large: Per-donor plates numbered three CD4 naive, three CD4 memory, two CD8 naive and one CD8 memory.

This CDR3 is 17 amino acids long. Germline assignment: CDR1 SGHDN and CDR2 FVKESK. After removal of 4 bases from V and 6 bases from J, the junction contained 11 bases not matched to a gene. Sequencing was performed with immunoSEQ multiplex PCR; in TCRdb, only in-frame clones are kept and a portion is missing. Here the sample spans around 1.1 million clones, about 84% being singletons. The chain is built from TRBV14 and TRBJ2-3; 12 bases agree with TRBD2. The source material was memory CD4+ T cells from PBMCs. Subset denoted: CD45RA-negative fraction. The receptor was derived from a man aged 18 to 29 in good health. Some clones in this sample may be carry-over from other donors' samples. The DNA for the CDR3 is TGTGCCAGCAGCCGCCCTACTAGCGGGAGGCTTTCTGATACGCAGTATTTT. Protein: CASSRPTSGRLSDTQYF.